The clone carrying this T cell receptor (beta chain) was recorded at least ten times. From the 5' RACE reads, TCRdb called clonotypes with MiXCR, one entry per CDR3 protein. The table has roughly 68,000 distinct CDR3 sequences, less than 5.5% seen once. Germline assignment: CDR1 SGHAT and CDR2 FQDESV (reference sequence). Unmatched junction bases numbered 14, after V lost 5 bases and J lost 8 bases. The CDR3 loop spans 15 amino acids. These data originate in a study of early T cells in non-severe SARS-CoV-2 infection. Input material: whole blood. The chain links TRBV11-1 to TRBJ1-2, with 7 bases fitting TRBD1. The origin of this receptor is an adult who was a healthcare worker with PCR-confirmed SARS-CoV-2 infection or an uninfected control (not recorded which). The CDR3 loop reads CASSPPRQGLDGYTF. The CDR3 DNA follows: TGTGCCAGCAGCCCCCCCAGACAGGGTCTGGACGGCTACACCTTC. The whole variable domain, remainder taken from reference TRBV11-1 and TRBJ1-2, is EAEVAQSPRYKITEKSQAVAFWCDPISGHATLYWYRQILGQGPELLVQFQDESVVDDSQLPKDRFSAERLKGVDSTLKIQPAELGDSAMYLCASSPPRQGLDGYTFGSGTRLTVV.